This is a list of T cell receptor beta chains from one sample in a study of regulatory T cells in long-lasting Graves disease. TCRdb processed the multiplex PCR reads anew with MiXCR; each CDR3 protein has one entry. The repertoire holds around 500,000 distinct CDR3 sequences, with 15% to 20% as singletons. The sample was also reused in another study, on T cells in Graves' hyperthyroidism and ophthalmopathy.

This material consisted of peripheral blood mononuclear cells (PBMCs), taken at new diagnosis, from a patient treated with antithyroid drugs. All receptors derive from a woman aged 40-60 years with Graves disease. The CDR3 runs from the conserved cysteine through the conserved F or W. The order of the fields is CDR3 DNA, CDR3 protein, V gene, D gene, J gene, clone size. The D gene is left open where the match is weak. Clone size is given for some rows only: seen once, a few or many times, or a class if the clone is expanded.

CDR3nt: TGTGCCAGCAGCTTAGGGTGGGACAATCAGCCCCAGCATTTT; CDR3aa: CASSLGWDNQPQHF; v_gene: TRBV7-9; d_gene: .; j_gene: TRBJ1-5; abundance: many
CDR3nt: TGCGCCAGCGGGGGACAGGGAACCCTCGGAGGCGGGTACAATGAGCAGTTCTTC; CDR3aa: CASGGQGTLGGGYNEQFF; v_gene: TRBV4-1; d_gene: TRBD1; j_gene: TRBJ2-1; abundance: .
CDR3nt: TGTGCCAGCAGCTTGGAACAAAGCTATGGCTACACCTTC; CDR3aa: CASSLEQSYGYTF; v_gene: TRBV5-6; d_gene: .; j_gene: TRBJ1-2; abundance: .
CDR3nt: TGTGCCAGCAGCTCGTCAGGGTTGGGGACTGAAGCTTTCTTT; CDR3aa: CASSSSGLGTEAFF; v_gene: TRBV7-9; d_gene: .; j_gene: TRBJ1-1; abundance: .
CDR3nt: TGTGCCAGCAGTTACTCGGCAGGGGGCGGCTACACCTTC; CDR3aa: CASSYSAGGGYTF; v_gene: TRBV6-2/TRBV6-3; d_gene: TRBD1; j_gene: TRBJ1-2; abundance: many
CDR3nt: TGTGCCAGCAGTCGACAGGGTTGGGTCAACACTGAAGCTTTCTTT; CDR3aa: CASSRQGWVNTEAFF; v_gene: TRBV14; d_gene: TRBD1; j_gene: TRBJ1-1; abundance: .
CDR3nt: TGCAGCGTTTCCGACAGTTACACTGAAGCTTTCTTT; CDR3aa: CSVSDSYTEAFF; v_gene: TRBV29-1; d_gene: .; j_gene: TRBJ1-1; abundance: .
CDR3nt: TGTGCCAGCAGTGCTTTTGACCCTGATCTCTATGGCTACACCTTC; CDR3aa: CASSAFDPDLYGYTF; v_gene: TRBV28; d_gene: .; j_gene: TRBJ1-2; abundance: many
CDR3nt: TGCGCCAGCCGGGACGGCAGCTCCTACGAGCAGTACTTC; CDR3aa: CASRDGSSYEQYF; v_gene: TRBV5-1; d_gene: .; j_gene: TRBJ2-7; abundance: few
CDR3nt: TGTGCCAGCAGCTTACGGCAGAGAACCACAGATACGCAGTATTTT; CDR3aa: CASSLRQRTTDTQYF; v_gene: TRBV13; d_gene: .; j_gene: TRBJ2-3; abundance: many
CDR3nt: TGTGCCAGCAGCCCGGGACGGGGACTAAATGAAGCTTTCTTT; CDR3aa: CASSPGRGLNEAFF; v_gene: TRBV14; d_gene: .; j_gene: TRBJ1-1; abundance: .
CDR3nt: TGTGCCATCAGTGAGCTAGGGGGCACTGAAGCTTTCTTT; CDR3aa: CAISELGGTEAFF; v_gene: TRBV10-3; d_gene: .; j_gene: TRBJ1-1; abundance: .
CDR3nt: TGTGCCAGTAGTTACCAGGGGGCGAGTACTGAAGCTTTCTTT; CDR3aa: CASSYQGASTEAFF; v_gene: TRBV19; d_gene: TRBD1; j_gene: TRBJ1-1; abundance: .
CDR3nt: TGTGCCAGCAGTTCGAGTTTTGAAGCTTTCTTT; CDR3aa: CASSSSFEAFF; v_gene: TRBV12-3/TRBV12-4; d_gene: .; j_gene: TRBJ1-1; abundance: many
CDR3nt: TGTGCCAGCAGCGTCACCCCAAACTCCTACGAGCAGTACTTC; CDR3aa: CASSVTPNSYEQYF; v_gene: TRBV9; d_gene: .; j_gene: TRBJ2-7; abundance: once
CDR3nt: TGTGCCAGCAGCTTATTACAGGGGGCTAGCGAGCAGTACTTC; CDR3aa: CASSLLQGASEQYF; v_gene: TRBV7-9; d_gene: TRBD1; j_gene: TRBJ2-7; abundance: few
CDR3nt: TGTGCCAGCAGCTTAGTCTACACCGGGGAGCTGTTTTTT; CDR3aa: CASSLVYTGELFF; v_gene: TRBV7-9; d_gene: .; j_gene: TRBJ2-2; abundance: many
CDR3nt: TGCGCCAGCAGCCCCTCGGGAGGGCCGTACTACGAGCAGTACTTC; CDR3aa: CASSPSGGPYYEQYF; v_gene: TRBV5-1; d_gene: TRBD2; j_gene: TRBJ2-7; abundance: many
CDR3nt: TGTGCCACCGGACAGGTTTCTTCACCCCTCCACTTT; CDR3aa: CATGQVSSPLHF; v_gene: TRBV2; d_gene: TRBD1; j_gene: TRBJ1-6; abundance: .
CDR3nt: TGTGCCAGCACTCCCCTGGTGAGCTCCTACAATGAGCAGTTCTTC; CDR3aa: CASTPLVSSYNEQFF; v_gene: TRBV12-3/TRBV12-4; d_gene: .; j_gene: TRBJ2-1; abundance: many
CDR3nt: TGTGCCAGCAGCTCCCAGGCCGGAGAGTGGGAGCAGTACTTC; CDR3aa: CASSSQAGEWEQYF; v_gene: TRBV7-3; d_gene: .; j_gene: TRBJ2-7; abundance: many
CDR3nt: TGTGCCAGTACCTATGACTTTCTTGCGAATTCACCCCTCCACTTT; CDR3aa: CASTYDFLANSPLHF; v_gene: TRBV19; d_gene: .; j_gene: TRBJ1-6; abundance: few
CDR3nt: TGTGCCAGCTCCACAGGCAGGAACACTGAAGCTTTCTTT; CDR3aa: CASSTGRNTEAFF; v_gene: TRBV6-1; d_gene: .; j_gene: TRBJ1-1; abundance: many
CDR3nt: TGTGCCAGCAGCCCCCAAGGGGTGGAAGAGACCCAGTACTTC; CDR3aa: CASSPQGVEETQYF; v_gene: TRBV9; d_gene: .; j_gene: TRBJ2-5; abundance: .
CDR3nt: TGCGCCAGCAGCTTGCGACAACTGGGGGGAGAGACCCAGTACTTC; CDR3aa: CASSLRQLGGETQYF; v_gene: TRBV5-1; d_gene: .; j_gene: TRBJ2-5; abundance: once
CDR3nt: TGTGCCAGTAGTATAGCCCCAGAGCACACTGAAGCTTTCTTT; CDR3aa: CASSIAPEHTEAFF; v_gene: TRBV19; d_gene: .; j_gene: TRBJ1-1; abundance: few